This TCR beta chain was sequenced for a study of cytomegalovirus exposure and HLA in healthy donors. Overall study findings and caveats: Among TCR beta chains, those listed as cytomegalovirus-associated numbered some 170.

In the PCR, 60 Vbeta and 13 Jbeta primers were used. Produced via immunoSEQ multiplex PCR; TCRdb's table is partial and in-frame only. The repertoire consists of 150,000 to 200,000 clones, with about 72% occurring once and the leading ten covering less than 2.5%. To note about this clone: Its antigen is unknown.

The TCR comes from a human donor in good health. Sequenced material: PBMCs.

CDR3 in DNA: TGTGCCACCAGCGTGGGACAGGGGGATAATTCACCCCTCCACTTT. It codes for CATSVGQGDNSPLHF. V usage is TRBV15 and J usage is TRBJ1-6; 11 bases map to TRBD1. CDR1 and CDR2 (germline): LNHNV, YYDKDF (reference sequence). This CDR3 spans 15 amino acids. V trimming: 5 bases; J trimming: 5 bases; junction bases outside the gene matches: 2.